This is a list of T cell receptor beta chains from one sample in a study of esophageal squamous cell carcinoma under preoperative chemotherapy. Each CDR3 protein is one row after TCRdb ran MiXCR on the PCR reads. This sample has about 16,000 distinct CDR3 sequences, with less than 60% found just once. Collection of the sample occurred from a patient given preoperative chemotherapy. These receptors all come from a human donor with esophageal squamous cell carcinoma. The donor label of this sample is uncertain. The CDR3 runs from the conserved cysteine through the conserved F or W. D genes are given only for firm matches. Size is omitted from some rows. Given values are once, few, many or a class for expanded clones.

>TRBV24-1|NA|many|TRBJ2-3
CATSDFSGTTSTDTQYF
TGTGCCACCAGTGATTTTAGTGGGACAACTAGCACAGATACGCAGTATTTT
>TRBV7-9|NA|NA|TRBJ1-1
CASSLGDAEAFF
TGTGCCAGCAGCTTAGGTGACGCTGAAGCTTTCTTT
>TRBV11-2|NA|NA|TRBJ2-1
CASSLGGIGNEQFF
TGTGCCAGCAGCTTAGGCGGGATCGGCAATGAGCAGTTCTTC
>TRBV7-2|TRBD1|NA|TRBJ1-4
CASSPTGTANEKLFF
TGTGCCAGCAGCCCCACCGGGACAGCTAATGAAAAACTGTTTTTT
>TRBV7-2|NA|NA|TRBJ2-1
CASSLVWAGGPNEQFF
TGTGCCAGCAGCTTAGTTTGGGCTGGGGGGCCGAATGAGCAGTTCTTC
>TRBV7-7|NA|NA|TRBJ2-1
CASSLGVADLNEQFF
TGTGCTAGCAGCTTAGGTGTTGCAGACTTAAATGAGCAGTTCTTC
>TRBV25-1|TRBD1|few|TRBJ2-2
CASSGLPGQKNTGELFF
TGTGCCAGCAGTGGCCTGCCGGGACAGAAGAACACCGGGGAGCTGTTTTTT
>TRBV7-9|TRBD2|NA|TRBJ2-7
CASRGEGEQYF
TGTGCCAGCAGGGGGGAGGGCGAGCAGTACTTC
>TRBV7-9|NA|NA|TRBJ1-2
CASSLGWLFGYTF
TGTGCCAGCAGCTTAGGATGGCTATTCGGCTACACCTTC
>TRBV5-4|NA|few|TRBJ2-5
CASSPELGVGGGETQYF
TGTGCCAGCAGCCCTGAATTGGGAGTAGGGGGGGGAGAGACCCAGTACTTC
>TRBV9|NA|NA|TRBJ1-6
CASSVGGARGNSPLHF
TGTGCCAGCAGCGTAGGGGGAGCTCGGGGGAATTCACCCCTCCACTTT
>TRBV6-1|NA|medium-sized|TRBJ2-2
CASRTTGQTGELFF
TGTGCCAGCAGAACGACAGGCCAGACCGGGGAGCTGTTTTTT
>TRBV7-2|TRBD2|NA|TRBJ2-4
CASSARGVWAKDTQYF
TGTGCCAGCAGCGCACGGGGGGTGTGGGCCAAAGATACGCAGTACTTC
>TRBV5-6|TRBD2|NA|TRBJ2-7
CASSETSGSGGQETQYF
TGTGCCAGCAGCGAGACTAGCGGGAGCGGGGGCCAAGAGACGCAGTACTTC
>TRBV12-3/TRBV12-4|TRBD1|NA|TRBJ2-2
CASSLNLGTGAVNTGALFF
TGTGCCAGCAGTTTAAATCTGGGGACAGGGGCGGTGAACACAGGGGCGCTGTTTTTT
>TRBV28|TRBD2|NA|TRBJ2-1
CASVEWAGGRYEQFF
TGTGCCAGCGTCGAATGGGCGGGAGGTCGGTATGAGCAGTTCTTC
>TRBV7-8|NA|NA|TRBJ2-5
CASSPLAGGKETQYF
TGTGCCAGCAGCCCCCTCGCTGGGGGAAAAGAGACCCAGTACTTC
>TRBV7-8|NA|NA|TRBJ2-7
CASSLGTGRGAYEQYF
TGTGCCAGCAGCTTAGGTACAGGTCGGGGCGCGTACGAGCAGTACTTC
>TRBV6-5|TRBD2|medium-sized|TRBJ2-1
CASSYQGRAWDNEQFF
TGTGCCAGCAGTTACCAAGGGAGGGCCTGGGACAATGAGCAGTTCTTC
>TRBV7-3|NA|many|TRBJ2-3
CASSYQGSTDTQYF
TGTGCCAGCAGTTATCAGGGCTCCACAGATACGCAGTATTTT
>TRBV7-8|NA|NA|TRBJ2-7
CASSLRVAAGPGYEQYF
TGTGCCAGCAGCTTAAGGGTGGCGGCAGGCCCCGGCTACGAGCAGTACTTC
>TRBV7-9|TRBD1|medium-sized|TRBJ2-1
CASSLTVGTGNNEQFF
TGTGCCAGCAGCTTGACGGTGGGGACAGGGAACAATGAGCAGTTCTTC
>TRBV7-2|NA|NA|TRBJ2-3
CARSTSGWAKDTQYF
TGTGCCCGCAGTACGAGCGGGTGGGCCAAAGATACGCAGTATTTC
>TRBV28|TRBD2|NA|TRBJ2-5
CASSFPGLAAQETQYF
TGTGCCAGCAGTTTCCCAGGACTAGCGGCCCAAGAGACCCAGTACTTC
>TRBV15|TRBD1|NA|TRBJ2-2
CATSREVAGGYTGELFF
TGTGCCACCAGCAGAGAAGTGGCAGGGGGCTACACCGGGGAGCTGTTTTTT
>TRBV7-9|NA|NA|TRBJ2-1
CASSYHQGIWVSYNEQFF
TGTGCCAGCAGCTACCACCAGGGGATTTGGGTCTCCTACAATGAGCAGTTCTTC
>TRBV7-7|TRBD1|NA|TRBJ2-7
CASSPDRGSEQYF
TGTGCTAGCAGCCCCGACAGGGGAAGCGAGCAGTACTTC
>TRBV7-2|TRBD1|few|TRBJ2-5
CASSAPTGGGETQYF
TGTGCCAGCAGCGCCCCGACAGGGGGTGGAGAGACCCAGTACTTC
>TRBV7-6|NA|NA|TRBJ2-3
CAGSVVPGQGTQYF
TGTGCGGGCAGCGTAGTCCCTGGGCAGGGTACCCAGTATTTC
>TRBV12-3/TRBV12-4|TRBD1|NA|TRBJ2-5
CASHDPGRGETQYF
TGTGCCAGTCATGACCCGGGCAGGGGGGAGACCCAGTACTTC
>TRBV6-1|NA|NA|TRBJ2-7
CASRIRDWDYEQYF
TGTGCCAGTCGGATACGGGACTGGGATTACGAGCAGTACTTC
>TRBV7-9|TRBD1|NA|TRBJ2-2
CASSAAPGTVNTGELFF
TGTGCCAGCAGCGCCGCACCCGGGACAGTAAACACCGGGGAGCTGTTTTTT
>TRBV10-3|NA|NA|TRBJ1-2
CASRESFNYGYTF
TGTGCCAGCAGGGAGTCCTTTAACTATGGCTACACCTTC
>TRBV6-2/TRBV6-3|NA|many|TRBJ2-4
CASSYSTRAKNIQYF
TGTGCCAGCAGTTACTCTACAAGAGCCAAAAACATTCAGTACTTC
>TRBV7-2|NA|NA|TRBJ2-5
CASSFLETQYF
TGTGCCAGCAGCTTTTTGGAGACCCAGTACTTC
>TRBV12-3/TRBV12-4|NA|NA|TRBJ2-1
CASSPGGQVAGNEQFF
TGTGCCAGCAGCCCGGGAGGACAGGTTGCGGGCAATGAGCAGTTCTTC
>TRBV4-1|TRBD2|NA|TRBJ2-4
CASSSGIYNEQYF
TGCGCCAGCAGTAGCGGGATCTACAATGAGCAGTACTTC
>TRBV7-3|TRBD2|NA|TRBJ2-3
CASSAGSGEIDTQYF
TGTGCCAGCAGCGCTGGGAGCGGGGAGATAGATACCCAGTACTTT
>TRBV7-9|NA|NA|TRBJ2-7
CASSPPGELYEQYF
TGTGCCAGCAGCCCTCCGGGGGAACTCTACGAGCAGTACTTC
>TRBV11-3|NA|NA|TRBJ2-7
CASSLRTTYEQYF
TGTGCCAGCAGCTTACGGACAACCTACGAGCAGTACTTC
>TRBV6-5|TRBD2|NA|TRBJ2-1
CAGSSSGGGAGQATQFF
TGTGCCGGCAGTTCCTCGGGAGGCGGGGCGGGGCAAGCGACCCAGTTCTTC
>TRBV12-3/TRBV12-4|TRBD1|NA|TRBJ2-6
CASSLGTGFMANVLTF
TGTGCCAGCAGTTTGGGGACAGGGTTCATGGCCAACGTCCTGACTTTC
>TRBV12-3/TRBV12-4|NA|many|TRBJ1-5
CASTADGGYDQPQHF
TGTGCCAGCACCGCAGACGGAGGCTACGATCAGCCCCAGCATTTT
>TRBV7-3|TRBD2|NA|TRBJ2-3
CASSGLAVNTGTLYF
TGTGCCAGCAGCGGCCTAGCGGTAAACACAGGTACGCTGTATTTT
>TRBV27|NA|NA|TRBJ2-7
CASSLSLPGSHNTQYF
TGTGCCAGCAGTTTATCGCTCCCAGGGTCACATAATACGCAGTACTTC
>TRBV7-3|NA|few|TRBJ2-5
CASSTGPGQETQYF
TGTGCCAGCAGCACTGGACCCGGGCAAGAGACCCAGTACTTC
>TRBV7-2|TRBD1|few|TRBJ2-7
CASSLRRDRSYEQYF
TGTGCCAGCAGCTTGCGCCGGGACAGATCCTACGAGCAGTACTTC
>TRBV20-1|NA|NA|TRBJ1-1
CSARPLSGGMNTEAFF
TGCAGTGCTAGGCCCCTATCGGGGGGGATGAACACTGAAGCTTTCTTT
>TRBV7-3|TRBD2|NA|TRBJ2-1
CASSPSGGDDNEQFF
TGTGCCAGCAGCCCCAGCGGGGGGGATGACAATGAGCAGTTCTTC
>TRBV7-2|NA|NA|TRBJ2-5
CAGRSPNGQETQYF
TGTGCCGGCAGATCACCAAACGGCCAAGAGACCCAGTACTTC